Below are 13 T cell receptor beta chains sequenced from a single sample in a study of T cell responses to AZD1222 COVID-19 vaccine. Here immunoSEQ multiplex PCR was the method, and the copy in TCRdb shows in-frame clones only, minus some. The table shows approximately 150,000 clones, with approximately 88% occurring only once. Here the sequenced sample was peripheral blood, taken on day 0 of AZD1222 vaccination. All receptors derive from an adult in good health.

This clone turned up a few times. The V call is TRBV4-1, the J call TRBJ2-1, with 9 bases lining up with TRBD2. The CDR3 is 17 residues long. The J segment lost 4 bases and the V segment lost 2 bases, leaving 9 bases of the junction unmatched. From germline, CDR1 is MGHRA and CDR2 YSYEKL. CDR3 protein: CASSQKWVAGVYNEQFF. The DNA of the CDR3 is TGCGCCAGCAGCCAAAAGTGGGTAGCGGGGGTTTACAATGAGCAGTTCTTC.

The genes are TRBV4-3 and TRBJ1-2; no firm D call. Germline-derived CDR1 and CDR2 are LGHNA and YSLEER. The V and J ends lost 5 bases and 0 bases respectively, with 13 bases between them. CDR3 length equals 15 residues. The CDR3 reads CASSMGRSTNYGYTF. The CDR3 nucleotides read TGCGCCAGCAGCATGGGCAGGAGCACTAACTATGGCTACACCTTC.

This clone was seen only once. The gene calls are TRBV7-9 and TRBJ1-2, with a tentative D call TRBD1 (5 bases). Trimming removed 3 bases from V and 3 bases from J, with 14 bases in between. The CDR3 consists of 15 residues. Germline loops: CDR1 SEHNR, CDR2 FQNEAQ (reference sequence). CDR3 in amino acids: CASSLPGRIHYGYTF. The CDR3 bases are TGTGCCAGCAGCTTGCCGGGACGGATCCACTATGGCTACACCTTC.

This clone was picked up one time. V usage is TRBV2 and J usage is TRBJ1-6; D remains unclear. This CDR3 spans 15 amino acids. Trimming left V 2 bases short and J 9 bases short, with 14 bases between. Looked up from germline, CDR1 is SNHLY and CDR2 is FYNNEI. In DNA, the CDR3 is TGTGCCAGCAGTGAAAACAATGCTATGGGTTCACCCCTCCACTTT. Its protein product is CASSENNAMGSPLHF.

The chain combines TRBV19 with TRBJ1-4; D might be TRBD1 (5 bases). Germline V CDR1 and CDR2: LNHDA, SQIVND (reference sequence). The CDR3 extends over 15 amino acids. V was clipped by 7 bases and J by 8 bases, with 20 bases between them. CDR3 in DNA: TGTGCCAGTAATGACTTGGAAAGGGGCGGCGAAAAACTGTTTTTT. Translation: CASNDLERGGEKLFF. The variable domain in full, with the rest retrieved from reference TRBV19 and TRBJ1-4, is DGGITQSPKYLFRKEGQNVTLSCEQNLNHDAMYWYRQDPGQGLRLIYYSQIVNDFQKGDIAEGYSVSREKKESFPLTVTSAQKNPTAFYLCASNDLERGGEKLFFGSGTQLSVL.

About this clone itself: Different DNA sequences within this sample yield the same CDR3. V and J are TRBV11-2 and TRBJ2-7; TRBD2 agrees at 8 bases. This CDR3 spans 17 amino acids. Looked up from germline, CDR1 is SGHAT and CDR2 is FQNNGV. V dropped 1 base and J dropped 0; count of bases not matched to a gene: 8. The CDR3 region has the DNA TGTGCCAGCAGCTTAGGTACGGGAGGGCCCCACTCCTACGAGCAGTACTTC. Translated, it gives CASSLGTGGPHSYEQYF.

This chain links TRBV29-1 with TRBJ1-1, with 7 positions matching TRBD1. CDR1 is SQVTM and CDR2 is ANQGSEA in the germline V gene. V dropped 6 bases and J dropped 0; count of bases not matched to a gene: 7. CDR3 length: 14 residues. The CDR3 nucleotides are TGCAGCGTCCCGGACAGGACCATGAACACTGAAGCTTTCTTT. Translation: CSVPDRTMNTEAFF. Together with reference TRBV29-1 and TRBJ1-1, the CDR3 gives the full variable domain: SAVISQKPSRDICQRGTSLTIQCQVDSQVTMMFWYRQQPGQSLTLIATANQGSEATYESGFVIDKFPISRPNLTFSTLTVSNMSPEDSSIYLCSVPDRTMNTEAFFGQGTRLTVV.

The V and J genes are TRBV5-4 and TRBJ1-6, with no clear D. Germline V gene lookup returns CDR1 SGHNT and CDR2 YYREEE (reference sequence). With 3 bases removed from V and 7 bases from J, the gap between germline ends came to 8 bases. The CDR3 is made up of 13 amino acids. The CDR3 region has the DNA TGTGCCAGCAGCTCATGGGTCAATTCACCCCTCCACTTT. Its translation: CASSSWVNSPLHF.

The chain employs TRBV7-9 and TRBJ2-5; TRBD2 aligns across 13 bases. The length of the CDR3 is 19 residues. Losses at the gene ends were 5 bases for V and 3 bases for J; bases not matched to a gene: 15. Germline CDR1 SEHNR, CDR2 FQNEAQ (reference sequence). The CDR3 region has the DNA TGTGCCAGCAGCCCGAGTTTGGGGACTAGCGGGAAGAGAAAAGAGACCCAGTACTTC. Its protein is CASSPSLGTSGKRKETQYF.

The V gene is TRBV5-4, the J gene TRBJ2-1; 9 nucleotides match TRBD2. Unmatched junction bases numbered 8, after V lost 4 bases and J lost 6 bases. The CDR3 length is 15 residues. Germline values: CDR1 SGHNT, CDR2 YYREEE (reference sequence). Here the CDR3 reads CASSPDWTSVNEQFF. CDR3 bases: TGTGCCAGCAGCCCAGACTGGACTAGCGTCAATGAGCAGTTCTTC.

For the CDR3, the DNA is TGTGCCAGCAATGGGGGGCCCTACGAGCAGTACTTC. This codes for CASNGGPYEQYF. The J gene is TRBJ2-7, the V gene TRBV2; D is perhaps TRBD1 or TRBD2 (6 bases each). CDR3 length equals 12 residues. From germline, CDR1 is SNHLY and CDR2 FYNNEI. V lost 7 bases, J lost 2 bases, and 9 bases lay in between. Looking up the rest from reference TRBV2 and TRBJ2-7 gives the full variable domain: EPEVTQTPSHQVTQMGQEVILRCVPISNHLYFYWYRQILGQKVEFLVSFYNNEISEKSEIFDDQFSVERPDGSNFTLKIRSTKLEDSAMYFCASNGGPYEQYFGPGTRLTVT.

The chain uses TRBV7-8 and TRBJ2-7, with D tentatively TRBD1 (5 bases). Germline CDR1 reads SGHVS; CDR2 reads FQNEAQ. V was cut by 5 bases and J by 2 bases, with 13 bases left in between. The CDR3 runs to 14 residues. The CDR3 nucleotides read TGTGCCAGCAGCGTAGACAGAATACCCTACGAGCAGTACTTC. Translating it yields CASSVDRIPYEQYF. The full variable domain, completed using reference TRBV7-8 and TRBJ2-7, is GAGVSQSPRYKVAKRGQDVALRCDPISGHVSLFWYQQALGQGPEFLTYFQNEAQLDKSGLPSDRFFAERPEGSVSTLKIQRTQQEDSAVYLCASSVDRIPYEQYFGPGTRLTVT.

The J gene is TRBJ2-7, the V gene TRBV27; TRBD2 matches at 7 bases. The CDR3 contains 15 residues. Germline CDR1 is MNHEY and CDR2 is SMNVEV (reference sequence). J was trimmed by 3 bases and V by 0 bases; bases with no gene match: 5. The CDR3 nucleotides read TGTGCCAGCAGTTTATCGAGCGGGACCGTCTACGAGCAGTACTTC. As protein: CASSLSSGTVYEQYF.